What follows is one T cell receptor (beta chain) and its context. Its matching antigen is unknown. The beta constant-region primer was an equimolar mix of two oligonucleotides covering TRBC1 and TRBC2. Nested alpha and beta constant-region primers with the SP2 primer drove four PCR rounds on ligated cDNA. TCRdb re-derived calls from the UMI-ligation and nested PCR reads in MiXCR, one entry per CDR3 protein. The sample lists about 22,000 distinct CDR3 sequences; approximately 10% were seen once. These data belong to a study of naive and memory T cell subsets. Cells stained for CD3, CD4, CD8, CD45RA, CD27 and viability were sorted into four CD45RA/CD27 subsets. Germline lookup yields CDR1 MNHEY and CDR2 SMNVEV (reference sequence). V was pared by 5 bases and J by 1 base, with 9 bases of the junction left unmatched. CDR3 size: 17 residues. General study points: Findings for naive and memory subsets could not be checked against ground truth. In CD4 and CD8 cells, diversity dropped from naive through EMRA. In naive cells, over 85% of TCR sequences were seen only once.

Input material: central memory CD8+ T cells from blood. The source of this sequence is a human donor in good health. This chain connects TRBV27 to TRBJ2-5; TRBD2 agrees at 11 bases. In nucleotides, the CDR3 is TGTGCCAGCAGTCCTATAGGGACTAGCGGACCCCAAGAGACCCAGTACTTC. Protein: CASSPIGTSGPQETQYF.